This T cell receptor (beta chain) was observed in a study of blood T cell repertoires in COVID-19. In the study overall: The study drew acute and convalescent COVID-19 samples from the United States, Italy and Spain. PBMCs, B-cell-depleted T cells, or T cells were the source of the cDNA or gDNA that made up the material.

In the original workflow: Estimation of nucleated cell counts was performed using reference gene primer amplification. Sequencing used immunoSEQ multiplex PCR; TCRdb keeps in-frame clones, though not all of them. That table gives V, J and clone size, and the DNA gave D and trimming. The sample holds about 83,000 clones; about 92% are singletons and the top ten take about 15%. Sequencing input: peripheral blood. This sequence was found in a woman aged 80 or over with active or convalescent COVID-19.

CDR3 sequence: CASSRSTGGQETQYF. For the CDR3, the DNA is TGTGCCAGCAGTCGTTCGACAGGGGGGCAAGAGACCCAGTACTTC. This chain uses TRBV6-6 with TRBJ2-5, with 9 positions matching TRBD1. Germline V gene sequence: CDR1 MNHNY, CDR2 SVGAGI (reference sequence). J was trimmed by 2 bases and V by 5 bases; bases with no gene match: 6. The CDR3 is 15 amino acids.